Listed below are T cell receptor beta chains from one sample, sequenced in a study of cytomegalovirus exposure and HLA in healthy donors. Profiled with immunoSEQ multiplex PCR; TCRdb holds only in-frame clones, not every one. The sample consists of approximately 150,000 clones, roughly 79% of them appearing once. Sample: PBMCs. Receptors originate from a woman in her thirties or forties in good health and CMV-seronegative. CDR3s include the opening cysteine and the closing phenylalanine or tryptophan. The D gene is left open where the match is weak. For some rows the clone size is stated as once, few or many, or as a class when expanded; others skip it.

J gene,D gene,V gene,clone size,CDR3 protein,CDR3 DNA
TRBJ2-7,TRBD2,TRBV6-4,.,CASSGVTSAYYEQYF,TGTGCCAGCAGTGGGGTGACTAGCGCGTACTACGAGCAGTACTTC
TRBJ2-2,TRBD2,TRBV11-2,.,CASTREGANTGELFF,TGTGCCAGCACCAGGGAGGGAGCGAACACCGGGGAGCTGTTTTTT
TRBJ1-2,.,TRBV6-6,.,CASSYRDKMGYTF,TGTGCCAGCAGCTACCGGGACAAAATGGGCTACACCTTC
TRBJ2-1,TRBD2,TRBV18,.,CASSRTGTSGLDREQFF,TGTGCCAGCTCGAGAACCGGGACTAGCGGGTTGGATCGAGAGCAGTTCTTC
TRBJ2-7,.,TRBV29-1,.,CSVEHGESSYEQYF,TGCAGCGTTGAACATGGGGAGAGCTCCTACGAGCAGTACTTC
TRBJ1-2,TRBD1,TRBV19,few,CATGDRDGGYTF,TGTGCCACCGGGGACAGGGACGGCGGCTACACCTTC
TRBJ2-2,TRBD2,TRBV4-2,.,CASSQDSTGGPTGELFF,TGTGCCAGCAGCCAAGATTCTACGGGAGGGCCAACCGGGGAGCTGTTTTTT
TRBJ2-7,TRBD2,TRBV25-1,.,CASLPSGRPSVNEQYF,TGTGCCAGCTTACCTAGCGGGAGGCCCTCGGTGAACGAGCAGTACTTC
TRBJ2-2,.,TRBV2,.,CASRGTSSGELFF,TGTGCCAGCAGGGGAACTAGTTCCGGGGAGCTGTTTTTT
TRBJ1-4,.,TRBV9,few,CASSRAGVSNEKLFF,TGTGCCAGCAGCCGCGCAGGGGTCTCTAATGAAAAACTGTTTTTT
TRBJ1-1,.,TRBV18,.,CASSPPGDTEAFF,TGTGCCAGCTCACCACCAGGGGACACTGAGGCTTTCTTT
TRBJ2-7,TRBD2,TRBV7-9,.,CASSPQAGGYEQYF,TGTGCCAGCAGCCCCCAGGCGGGGGGGTACGAGCAGTACTTC
TRBJ2-7,.,TRBV6-1,.,CASSSEGGSYEQYF,TGTGCCAGCAGTTCCGAGGGTGGCTCCTACGAGCAGTACTTC
TRBJ2-2,.,TRBV5-1,.,CASGPLDRGNTGELFF,TGCGCCAGCGGCCCGTTGGATCGAGGAAACACCGGGGAGCTGTTTTTT
TRBJ1-5,.,TRBV6-4,.,CASSEGAGQPQHF,TGTGCCAGCAGTGAAGGGGCTGGTCAGCCCCAGCATTTT
TRBJ1-2,TRBD1,TRBV7-2,.,CASSVIFRGWDRPIYGYTF,TGTGCCAGCAGTGTCATTTTTCGGGGATGGGACAGACCCATCTATGGCTACACCTTC
TRBJ2-3,.,TRBV2,.,CASSQSTDTQYF,TGTGCCAGCAGTCAGAGCACAGATACGCAGTATTTT
TRBJ2-5,TRBD2,TRBV5-1,few,CASSSSGRAGETQYF,TGCGCCAGCAGCTCCAGCGGGAGGGCCGGGGAGACCCAGTACTTC
TRBJ2-7,TRBD2,TRBV6-1,.,CAVSSGRAYEQYF,TGTGCCGTCTCTAGCGGGAGGGCCTACGAGCAGTACTTC
TRBJ1-1,.,TRBV5-1,.,CASSLGPTGTEAFF,TGCGCCAGCAGCTTGGGCCCGACGGGGACTGAAGCTTTCTTT
TRBJ2-3,.,TRBV5-1,.,CASSLGLEGTDTQYF,TGCGCCAGCAGCTTGGGACTAGAGGGCACAGATACGCAGTATTTT
TRBJ2-1,.,TRBV7-3,.,CASSLEGHEQFF,TGTGCCAGCAGCTTGGAGGGGCATGAGCAGTTCTTC
TRBJ1-5,.,TRBV2,.,CASRPLGLLNQPQHF,TGTGCCAGCAGACCCTTGGGACTGTTAAATCAGCCCCAGCATTTT
TRBJ1-1,.,TRBV6-1,.,CASRQDRNTEAFF,TGTGCCAGCAGACAGGATCGGAACACTGAAGCTTTCTTT
TRBJ1-2,.,TRBV6-5,.,CASSPRGPQGGGYTF,TGTGCCAGCAGTCCCCGGGGCCCGCAGGGAGGTGGCTACACCTTC
TRBJ2-1,TRBD1,TRBV19,.,CASSIGGQGANEQFF,TGTGCCAGTAGTATTGGGGGACAGGGGGCGAATGAGCAGTTCTTC
TRBJ1-4,TRBD1,TRBV5-6,once,CASTLMGQGTTNEKLFF,TGTGCCAGCACCCTGATGGGACAGGGGACAACTAATGAAAAACTGTTTTTT
TRBJ2-7,TRBD2,TRBV28,few,CASTGTSMSYEQYF,TGTGCCAGCACCGGGACTAGCATGTCCTACGAGCAGTACTTC
TRBJ1-5,.,TRBV6-1,.,CASSEPPIRPQHF,TGTGCCAGCAGTGAGCCCCCTATCCGGCCCCAGCATTTT
TRBJ1-1,TRBD1,TRBV5-4,.,CASSFGQGMNTEAFF,TGTGCCAGCAGCTTCGGACAGGGAATGAACACTGAAGCTTTCTTT
TRBJ2-7,TRBD1,TRBV28,.,CASSKGPDRVGRYEQYF,TGTGCCAGCAGTAAGGGCCCCGACAGGGTAGGTAGGTACGAGCAGTACTTC
TRBJ2-6,TRBD1,TRBV2,once,CASKGWIDRAGANVLTF,TGTGCCAGCAAGGGGTGGATAGACAGGGCCGGGGCCAACGTCCTGACTTTC
TRBJ2-5,TRBD1,TRBV27,once,CASSPTGGPPQTQYF,TGTGCCAGCAGTCCGACAGGGGGTCCGCCGCAGACCCAGTACTTC
TRBJ2-7,.,TRBV5-4,.,CASSSISDGSYEQYF,TGTGCCAGCAGCTCGATTAGTGACGGGTCCTACGAGCAGTACTTC
TRBJ1-2,.,TRBV5-6,few,CASSSKPGVAGYTF,TGTGCCAGCAGCTCAAAGCCGGGTGTTGCGGGCTACACCTTC
TRBJ2-7,.,TRBV19,.,CASAFLPRSHEQYF,TGTGCCAGTGCATTCCTTCCCAGGTCCCACGAGCAGTACTTC
TRBJ2-3,TRBD1,TRBV6-5,.,CASRTGGTDTQYF,TGTGCCAGCAGGACAGGGGGGACAGATACGCAGTATTTT
TRBJ1-2,.,TRBV14,once,CASSQGGGTYGYTF,TGTGCCAGCAGCCAAGGCGGGGGCACCTATGGCTACACCTTC
TRBJ2-1,.,TRBV18,.,CASSPLERNNEQFF,TGTGCCAGCTCACCACTCGAGCGGAACAATGAGCAGTTCTTC
TRBJ2-1,.,TRBV27,.,CASSLMGAGEQFF,TGTGCCAGCAGTTTAATGGGGGCAGGTGAGCAGTTCTTC
TRBJ2-7,.,TRBV7-9,.,CASSGQGSNEQYF,TGTGCCAGCAGCGGGCAGGGTTCGAACGAGCAGTACTTC
TRBJ2-1,TRBD2,TRBV7-9,.,CASSLGGRAAGNEQFF,TGTGCCAGCAGCTTAGGCGGGAGGGCCGCGGGGAATGAGCAGTTCTTC
TRBJ2-1,.,TRBV7-2,.,CASSLAGEYNEQFF,TGTGCCAGCAGCTTAGCGGGAGAATACAATGAGCAGTTCTTC
TRBJ2-3,TRBD1,TRBV5-1,once,CASSYGQGGTDTQYF,TGCGCCAGCAGCTACGGACAGGGTGGCACAGATACGCAGTATTTT
TRBJ1-1,.,TRBV7-8,once,CASSRDYLTDEAFF,TGTGCCAGCAGCCGCGACTACTTGACGGATGAAGCTTTCTTT
TRBJ2-1,.,TRBV2,.,CASRLTSFDEQFF,TGTGCCAGCAGACTAACTAGTTTCGATGAGCAGTTCTTC
TRBJ2-1,.,TRBV19,.,CASSTRGPYNEQFF,TGTGCCAGTAGTACCCGAGGGCCTTACAATGAGCAGTTCTTC
TRBJ1-4,.,TRBV30,.,CAWSFGGPNNEKLFF,TGTGCCTGGAGTTTCGGGGGACCCAATAATGAAAAACTGTTTTTT
TRBJ2-3,TRBD2,TRBV9,.,CASSGLALSTDTQYF,TGTGCCAGCAGCGGACTAGCGCTTAGCACAGATACGCAGTATTTT
TRBJ2-5,TRBD2,TRBV6-5,.,CASTGTSTTETQYF,TGTGCCAGCACGGGGACTAGCACTACGGAGACCCAGTACTTC
TRBJ1-2,.,TRBV11-2,.,CASTNQLQGPNGYTF,TGTGCCAGCACCAATCAACTTCAGGGGCCCAATGGCTACACCTTC
TRBJ1-5,TRBD1,TRBV12-5,.,CASALGTGNQPQHF,TGTGCTAGTGCCCTCGGGACAGGGAATCAGCCCCAGCATTTT
TRBJ2-3,TRBD1,TRBV5-1,.,CASSPMDRGTDTQYF,TGCGCCAGCAGCCCCATGGACAGGGGGACAGATACGCAGTATTTT
TRBJ2-5,TRBD2,TRBV10-3,.,CAISESSGGILETQYF,TGTGCCATCAGTGAGTCGAGCGGGGGCATACTAGAGACCCAGTACTTC
TRBJ2-7,.,TRBV7-8,.,CASSLWGESYF,TGTGCCAGCAGCTTGTGGGGAGAGTCGTACTTC
TRBJ2-1,.,TRBV4-2,once,CASSQDGGYNEQFF,TGTGCCAGCAGCCAAGACGGCGGGTACAATGAGCAGTTCTTC
TRBJ2-7,TRBD2,TRBV15,once,CATSRDASGTLYEQYF,TGTGCCACCAGCAGAGATGCTAGCGGAACTTTATACGAGCAGTACTTC
TRBJ2-3,TRBD2,TRBV9,.,CASSVGTSNTDTQYF,TGTGCCAGCAGCGTAGGGACTAGTAACACAGATACGCAGTATTTT
TRBJ1-3,.,TRBV9,.,CASSVQADSGNTIYF,TGTGCCAGCAGCGTACAGGCCGACTCTGGAAACACCATATATTTT
TRBJ1-2,.,TRBV30,.,CAWSVLTDYGYTF,TGTGCCTGGAGTGTACTCACAGACTATGGCTACACCTTC